These 31 T cell receptor beta chains were sequenced from one sample in a study of cytomegalovirus exposure and HLA in healthy donors. The PCR employed 60 Vbeta primers together with 13 Jbeta primers. Only in-frame clones appear in the TCRdb table, and some are missing; sequencing was by immunoSEQ multiplex PCR. The repertoire holds 150,000 to 200,000 clones, 80% to 90% seen once, with roughly 5% in the top ten. The sequencing input was PBMCs. These receptors originate from a girl aged 5-17 years in good health and CMV-seropositive.

The V call is TRBV30, the J call TRBJ2-3, with D perhaps matching TRBD1 (6 bases). There are 12 residues in the CDR3. Germline-derived CDR1 and CDR2 are GTSNPN and SVGIG (reference sequence). V gave up 2 bases and J gave up 4 bases, with 7 bases separating them. The chain's CDR3 is CAWSPGADTQYF. The CDR3 DNA reads TGTGCCTGGAGTCCAGGGGCAGATACGCAGTATTTT.

V usage is TRBV4-1 and J usage is TRBJ1-4; a weak D match, TRBD1 (6 bases). The germline V gene encodes CDR1 MGHRA and CDR2 YSYEKL. The CDR3 covers 15 residues. V lost 4 bases and J lost 4, with 13 bases in between. CDR3 in amino acids: CASSPGQLYNEKLFF. The CDR3 nucleotides read TGCGCCAGCAGCCCAGGACAGCTTTATAATGAAAAACTGTTTTTT.

The chain joins TRBV7-9 to TRBJ2-3; D is possibly TRBD2 (7 bases). This CDR3 is 16 amino acids long. The V end lost 2 bases, the J end lost 5 bases, and 17 bases lay between the germline ends. CDR1 SEHNR and CDR2 FQNEAQ come from the germline V gene (reference sequence). The CDR3 spells CASSLSPGGRRDTQYF. CDR3 sequence (DNA): TGTGCCAGCAGCTTAAGCCCCGGGGGGCGGAGAGATACGCAGTATTTT.

J is TRBJ1-3 and V is TRBV6-5, with TRBD1 identical over 9 bases. Germline V gene sequence: CDR1 MNHEY, CDR2 SVGAGI. This CDR3 is 15 amino acids long. V was pared by 6 bases and J by 4 bases, with 7 bases of the junction left unmatched. This chain's CDR3 is CASSRGQGSGNTIYF. The CDR3 region has the DNA TGTGCCAGCAGCCGGGGACAGGGATCGGGAAACACCATATATTTT.

In its sample, this clone was seen a few times. The J gene is TRBJ1-2, the V gene TRBV2, with 7 bases identical to TRBD1. This CDR3 spans 15 amino acids. Trimming cost V 5 bases and J 4 bases; bases outside gene matches: 10. The germline V gene has CDR1 SNHLY and CDR2 FYNNEI. CDR3 amino acids: CASSQTTGVFYGYTF. Written as DNA, the CDR3 is TGTGCCAGCAGTCAAACTACAGGGGTATTCTATGGCTACACCTTC.

The rearrangement joins TRBV6-4 to TRBJ2-3, with 12 bases fitting TRBD2. V gave up 2 bases and J gave up 6 bases; unmatched junction bases: 6. CDR1 MRHNA and CDR2 SNTAGT come from the germline V gene. The CDR3 contains 16 residues. The CDR3 loop reads CASSDLAGGPRDTQYF. Here the CDR3 DNA reads TGTGCCAGCAGTGACCTAGCGGGGGGGCCAAGGGATACGCAGTATTTT.

The CDR3 loop is CASSPGQGRETQYF. The CDR3 bases are TGCGCCAGCAGCCCGGGACAGGGTCGGGAGACCCAGTACTTC. This chain joins TRBV10-1 and TRBJ2-5; 9 bases match TRBD1. Germline V gene sequence: CDR1 WNHNN, CDR2 SYGVQD (reference sequence). The CDR3 totals 14 residues. V trimming: 6 bases; J trimming: 5 bases; junction bases outside the gene matches: 7.

CDR3 protein: CASSGGGLAGEPTYEQYF. CDR3 DNA sequence: TGTGCCAGCAGCGGAGGGGGACTAGCGGGGGAACCTACCTACGAGCAGTACTTC. This chain joins TRBV5-6 and TRBJ2-7; 14 positions match TRBD2. Germline values: CDR1 SGHDT, CDR2 YYEEEE. The CDR3 consists of 18 residues. V was pared by 4 bases and J by 2 bases, with 11 bases of the junction left unmatched.

J is TRBJ1-1 and V is TRBV6-5; D unresolved. The V and J ends lost 0 bases and 4 bases respectively, with 15 bases between them. Germline values: CDR1 MNHEY, CDR2 SVGAGI. The CDR3 is made up of 16 amino acids. CDR3 sequence: CASSYSMTRSSTEAFF. The CDR3 region has the DNA TGTGCCAGCAGTTACTCGATGACTCGGAGTAGCACTGAAGCTTTCTTT.

The V call is TRBV5-1, the J call TRBJ1-1; possibly TRBD1 for D (6 bases). This CDR3 has 14 amino acids. V lost 3 bases, J lost 3 bases, and 12 bases lay in between. Germline CDR1 is SGHRS and CDR2 is YFSETQ. CDR3 coding DNA: TGCGCCAGCAGCTCGGACAGCGAGGACACTGAAGCTTTCTTT. Amino acids: CASSSDSEDTEAFF.

This clone was recorded only once. The J gene is TRBJ2-3, the V gene TRBV4-1; no clear D gene. V dropped 8 bases and J dropped 1 base, with 10 bases sitting between them. This CDR3 is 13 amino acids long. Germline V gives CDR1 MGHRA, CDR2 YSYEKL. CDR3 loop: CASRLIGTDTQYF. Here the CDR3 DNA reads TGCGCCAGCCGACTCATCGGCACAGATACGCAGTATTTT.

The chain joins TRBV5-4 to TRBJ1-1; TRBD1 agrees at 7 bases. CDR3 size: 14 residues. Trimming removed 1 base from V and 8 bases from J; junction bases left unmatched: 8. Germline V gene lookup returns CDR1 SGHNT and CDR2 YYREEE (reference sequence). CDR3 in DNA: TGTGCCAGCAGCTTGAACCGGGACAGTGAAGAAGCTTTCTTT. It specifies CASSLNRDSEEAFF.

The chain joins TRBV10-2 to TRBJ1-2; a weak D match, TRBD1 (5 bases). The CDR3 covers 13 residues. Germline V gives CDR1 WSHSY, CDR2 SAAADI. Between the trimmed V and J ends, which lost 2 bases and 8 bases, there was a span of 12 bases. This CDR3 is CASSEGGRAGYTF. CDR3 sequence (DNA): TGCGCCAGCAGTGAGGGGGGGAGGGCGGGCTACACCTTC.

CDR3 sequence reads: CASSHGVGGKDYGYTF. In nucleotides, the CDR3 is TGTGCCAGCAGCCACGGCGTGGGGGGTAAAGACTATGGCTACACCTTC. The genes are TRBV5-4 and TRBJ1-2; tentatively, D is TRBD1 (5 bases). The CDR3 runs to 16 residues. V lost 4 bases and J 3 bases, leaving 19 bases between the germline ends. Germline V gives CDR1 SGHNT, CDR2 YYREEE (reference sequence).

J is TRBJ1-1 and V is TRBV5-1; D possibly corresponds to TRBD1 (5 bases). Germline-derived CDR1 and CDR2 are SGHRS and YFSETQ. V dropped 3 bases and J dropped 6 bases, with 12 bases sitting between them. This CDR3 is 13 amino acids long. This CDR3 reads CASSWVGGAEAFF. The CDR3, as DNA: TGCGCCAGCAGCTGGGTGGGGGGAGCTGAAGCTTTCTTT.

V gene TRBV6-5 combines with J gene TRBJ2-1; 8 nucleotides align to TRBD2. V dropped 5 bases and J dropped 2; count of bases not matched to a gene: 2. The CDR3 totals 14 residues. Germline V gene lookup returns CDR1 MNHEY and CDR2 SVGAGI. Here the CDR3 DNA reads TGTGCCAGCAGTGACGGGGGGGCCTACAATGAGCAGTTCTTC. It is translated as CASSDGGAYNEQFF.

The chain employs TRBV5-1 and TRBJ1-5; TRBD1 is a possible D gene (6 bases). V was pared by 2 bases and J by 8 bases, with 11 bases between. Germline V gene lookup returns CDR1 SGHRS and CDR2 YFSETQ. The CDR3 has 13 residues. CDR3 loop: CASSLQGIEPQHF. The CDR3 DNA reads TGCGCCAGCAGCTTACAGGGAATTGAGCCCCAGCATTTT.

This clone was seen a few times. The chain links TRBV6-1 to TRBJ1-3; D may be TRBD1 (5 bases). The V end was cut by 2 bases, the J end by 5 bases, with 7 bases between. This CDR3 is built from 13 residues. CDR1 is MNHNS, CDR2 SASEGT, per germline. The CDR3 region has the DNA TGTGCCAGCAGTGAAACGGACAGAAACACCATATATTTT. Protein: CASSETDRNTIYF.

The chain joins TRBV29-1 to TRBJ1-2, with TRBD1 matching 11 bases. V shed 0 bases and J 6 bases; nucleotides not matched to a gene: 6. The germline V gene has CDR1 SQVTM and CDR2 ANQGSEA. The length of the CDR3 is 15 residues. The CDR3 reads CSVEDRDRGGNGYTF. The DNA of the CDR3 is TGCAGCGTTGAAGATAGGGACAGGGGGGGAAATGGCTACACCTTC.

This chain joins TRBV10-1 and TRBJ1-1; 9 bases align to TRBD1. V shed 3 bases, J shed 3 bases, and the junction held 5 bases outside the gene matches. The germline CDR1 and CDR2 sequences are WNHNN and SYGVQD (reference sequence). This CDR3 region has 15 residues. CDR3 bases: TGCGCCAGCAGTGATTTCCGGGACAGGGACACTGAAGCTTTCTTT. Translated, it gives CASSDFRDRDTEAFF.

The CDR3 bases are TGTGCCAGCAGCTTAAATGCGGGGGGTCTAGAGACCCAGTACTTC. Translation gives CASSLNAGGLETQYF. The chain combines TRBV7-8 with TRBJ2-5; 8 nucleotides align to TRBD2. V lost 2 bases to trimming and J lost 4 bases; unmatched junction nucleotides: 6. The CDR3 totals 15 residues. Germline-derived CDR1 and CDR2 are SGHVS and FQNEAQ.

CDR3 loop: CASSESSGDPYEQYF. The CDR3 coding sequence is TGTGCCAGCAGCGAATCTAGCGGGGATCCCTACGAGCAGTACTTC. J is TRBJ2-7 and V is TRBV9; 9 bases are shared with TRBD2. Germline values: CDR1 SGDLS, CDR2 YYNGEE. The CDR3 is 15 amino acids. The V and J ends lost 3 bases and 2 bases, in that order; junction bases with no gene match: 6.

The V call is TRBV7-6, the J call TRBJ1-1; no definite D call. The germline gives CDR1 SGHVS, CDR2 FNYEAQ. V dropped 1 base and J dropped 1 base, with 4 bases sitting between them. The CDR3 has 13 residues. CDR3 amino acids: CASSLDRNTEAFF. CDR3 sequence (DNA): TGTGCCAGCAGCTTAGACAGGAACACTGAAGCTTTCTTT.

This sequence joins TRBV9 and TRBJ1-1; maybe TRBD1 (5 bases). In germline, CDR1 is SGDLS, CDR2 YYNGEE. The CDR3 covers 15 residues. The germline V and J ends were trimmed by 2 bases and 1 base, with 12 bases remaining between them. The DNA for the CDR3 is TGTGCCAGCAGCGTCGTAGAAGGGGAGAACACTGAAGCTTTCTTT. Its protein is CASSVVEGENTEAFF.

The chain links TRBV7-6 to TRBJ2-1, with D possibly being TRBD2 (5 bases). Per the germline V gene, CDR1 is SGHVS and CDR2 is FNYEAQ. V lost 0 bases and J lost 7, with 13 bases in between. The CDR3 length is 15 residues. The CDR3 DNA follows: TGTGCCAGCAGCTTAGCGGGCGGGCGAGGGAATGAGCAGTTCTTC. As protein: CASSLAGGRGNEQFF.

This clone was detected only once. The CDR3 region has the DNA TGTGCCAGCAGCTTGGACGGGACAGGGCCCACAGATACGCAGTATTTT. Protein: CASSLDGTGPTDTQYF. The V and J genes are TRBV13 and TRBJ2-3, with 9 bases aligning to TRBD1. Germline CDR1 PRHDT, CDR2 FYEKMQ (reference sequence). The CDR3 length is 16 residues. V gave up 3 bases and J gave up 2 bases; unmatched junction bases: 6.

This clone came up once. The rearrangement links TRBV2 to TRBJ1-6; 8 nucleotides line up with TRBD1. Trimming cost V 6 bases and J 5 bases; bases outside gene matches: 9. This CDR3 spans 16 amino acids. CDR1 and CDR2 (germline): SNHLY, FYNNEI. The CDR3 region is CASSLTGGLNNSPLHF. The CDR3 DNA sequence: TGTGCCAGCAGCCTTACAGGGGGTTTAAATAATTCACCCCTCCACTTT.

The rearrangement joins TRBV10-3 to TRBJ1-1, with 7 bases aligning to TRBD1. CDR3 size: 14 residues. With 6 bases clipped from V and 4 bases from J, the junction kept 8 bases outside the gene matches. Germline CDR1 is ENHRY and CDR2 is SYGVKD. CDR3 nucleotides: TGTGCCATCAGGACACAGGGGTGGAGCACTGAAGCTTTCTTT. It yields the protein CAIRTQGWSTEAFF.

Sample share makes this clone medium-sized. Other DNA sequences in the same sample also yield this CDR3. The chain combines TRBV6-1 with TRBJ2-7, with 11 positions matching TRBD2. With 1 base clipped from V and 1 base from J, the junction kept 0 bases outside the gene matches. Germline V gene lookup returns CDR1 MNHNS and CDR2 SASEGT. This CDR3 spans 15 amino acids. CDR3 nucleotide sequence: TGTGCCAGCAGTGAAGGACTAGCGGGGTCCTACGAGCAGTACTTC. Protein product: CASSEGLAGSYEQYF.

This chain uses TRBV19 with TRBJ2-5; 15 nucleotides match TRBD2. Germline V gene data show CDR1 as LNHDA and CDR2 as SQIVND (reference sequence). The trim removed 5 bases at V and 3 bases at J, leaving 7 bases unmatched. This CDR3 region has 17 residues. CDR3: CASSRTSGGVLKETQYF. CDR3 nucleotides: TGTGCCAGTAGTCGGACTAGCGGGGGGGTTTTGAAAGAGACCCAGTACTTC.

V is TRBV5-1 and J is TRBJ1-2; D gene unclear. The V end was cut by 4 bases, the J end by 2 bases, with 9 bases between. Germline CDR1 and CDR2: SGHRS and YFSETQ. The CDR3 is made up of 13 amino acids. CDR3 region: CASSPNSNYGYTF. CDR3 nucleotide sequence: TGCGCCAGCAGCCCTAACAGCAACTATGGCTACACCTTC.